This TCR beta chain was recovered during a study of Ad26.COV2.S vaccination and SARS-CoV-2 variants. Indicated treatment: around 19 received Ad26.COV2.S at low or high dose, single or two shots; roughly five received placebo; per-sample allocation not given. All samples were drawn on day 63, counting from the first vaccine or placebo injection. The donor was a Boston adult aged 18-55 years. Some clones are missing from TCRdb's copy, which holds only in-frame ones; the method was immunoSEQ multiplex PCR. Found here are fewer than 600,000 clones, about 89% of them singletons; the top ten hold 1.7%. V lost 2 bases, J lost 0 bases, and 2 bases stayed unmatched. This CDR3 has 16 amino acids. CDR1 is SGHNT, CDR2 YYREEE, per germline (reference sequence).

The J gene is TRBJ1-3, the V gene TRBV5-4; 10 bases map to TRBD1. This clonotype was sampled from a person between 18 and 60 years old who received the Ad26.COV2.S COVID-19 vaccine or a placebo. The source material was peripheral blood, sampled in a trial of Ad26.COV2.S vaccine versus placebo. CDR3 in DNA: TGTGCCAGCAGCTTCTGGACAGGGGGCTCTGGAAACACCATATATTTT. Its protein is CASSFWTGGSGNTIYF.